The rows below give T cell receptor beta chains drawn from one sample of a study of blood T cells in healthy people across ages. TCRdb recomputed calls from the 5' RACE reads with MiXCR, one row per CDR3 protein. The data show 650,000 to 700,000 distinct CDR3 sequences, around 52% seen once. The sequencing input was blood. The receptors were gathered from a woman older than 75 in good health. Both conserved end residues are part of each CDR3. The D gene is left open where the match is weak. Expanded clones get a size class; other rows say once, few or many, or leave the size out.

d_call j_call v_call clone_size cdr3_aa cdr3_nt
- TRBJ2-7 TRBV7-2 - CASSLVPAGRHEQYF TGTGCCAGCAGCTTAGTTCCAGCGGGTCGCCACGAGCAGTACTTC
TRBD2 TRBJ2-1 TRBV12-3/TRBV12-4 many CASNRWASGTDNEQFF TGTGCCAGCAACCGATGGGCTAGCGGAACGGACAATGAGCAGTTCTTC
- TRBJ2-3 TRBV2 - CASSLRGQTDRQYF TGTGCCAGCAGTTTGCGGGGACAAACGGATAGGCAGTATTTT
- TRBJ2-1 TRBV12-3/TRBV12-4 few CASRPGPAGEQFF TGTGCCAGCAGACCAGGACCGGCGGGTGAGCAGTTCTTC
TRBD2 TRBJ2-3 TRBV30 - CAWRRRAGGSDTQYF TGTGCCTGGAGGCGGCGAGCGGGGGGTTCAGATACGCAGTATTTT
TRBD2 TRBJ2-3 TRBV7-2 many CASSSSRGGTSVVSTDTQYF TGTGCCAGCAGCTCCTCCCGGGGGGGGACTAGCGTGGTTAGCACAGATACGCAGTATTTT
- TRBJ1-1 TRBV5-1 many CASSPTGTQSEAFF TGCGCCAGCAGCCCAACCGGGACTCAGTCTGAAGCTTTCTTT
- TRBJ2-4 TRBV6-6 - CASSYGQNVAKNIQYF TGTGCCAGCAGTTACGGGCAAAATGTAGCCAAAAACATTCAGTACTTC
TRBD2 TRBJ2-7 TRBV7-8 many CASSLASSGPYEQYF TGTGCCAGCAGCTTAGCTTCTAGCGGTCCTTACGAGCAGTACTTC
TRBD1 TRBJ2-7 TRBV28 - CASSWGQENYEQYF TGTGCCAGCAGTTGGGGACAGGAAAACTACGAGCAGTACTTC
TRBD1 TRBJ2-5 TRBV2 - CASRATGSLETRYF TGTGCCAGCAGGGCGACAGGGAGTTTGGAGACCCGGTACTTC
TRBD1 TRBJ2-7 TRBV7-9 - CASSIQPGQGAREQYF TGTGCCAGCAGCATACAACCGGGACAGGGGGCGCGGGAGCAGTACTTC
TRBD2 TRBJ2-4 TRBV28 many CASSLGLAGGHGNIQYF TGTGCCAGCAGCCTGGGACTAGCGGGAGGTCACGGGAACATTCAGTACTTC
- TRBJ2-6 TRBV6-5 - CASRPDPAGANVLTF TGTGCCAGCCGCCCCGATCCGGCTGGGGCCAACGTCCTGACTTTC
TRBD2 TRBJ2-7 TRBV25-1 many CASSATPGLAVYEQYF TGTGCCAGCAGTGCAACTCCGGGACTAGCCGTTTACGAGCAGTACTTC
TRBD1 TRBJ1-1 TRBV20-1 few CSARTHRGGRVSEAFF TGCAGTGCTAGAACCCACAGGGGCGGTAGGGTATCTGAAGCTTTCTTT
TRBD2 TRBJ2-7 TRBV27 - CASSPGLGGFGEQYF TGTGCCAGCAGCCCGGGACTAGGGGGATTCGGGGAGCAGTACTTC
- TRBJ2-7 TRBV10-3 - CAISSEGGARNEQYF TGTGCCATCAGCTCGGAGGGGGGGGCCAGGAATGAGCAGTACTTC
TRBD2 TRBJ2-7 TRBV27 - CASSLSSGIITYEQYF TGTGCCAGCAGTTTATCTAGCGGGATAATCACCTACGAGCAGTACTTC
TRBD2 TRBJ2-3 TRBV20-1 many CSARTSGDTDTQYF TGCAGTGCTAGAACTAGCGGGGACACAGATACGCAGTATTTT
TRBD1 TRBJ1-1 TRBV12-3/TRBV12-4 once CASSPDRGRLEAFF TGTGCCAGCAGTCCCGACAGGGGGCGGCTTGAAGCTTTCTTT
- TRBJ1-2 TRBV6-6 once CASSLGPNYTF TGTGCCAGCAGCCTAGGGCCCAACTACACCTTC
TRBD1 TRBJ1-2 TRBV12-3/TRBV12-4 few CASSSRTGNYGYTF TGTGCCAGCAGTTCCCGGACAGGGAACTATGGCTACACCTTC
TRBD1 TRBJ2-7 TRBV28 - CASRGTVGYEQYF TGTGCCAGCAGGGGGACAGTCGGTTACGAGCAGTACTTC
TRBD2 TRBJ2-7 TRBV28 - CASSFLAGGSEQYF TGTGCCAGCAGTTTCCTAGCGGGGGGTAGCGAGCAGTACTTC
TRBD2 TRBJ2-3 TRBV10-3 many CATRDPSGISDTQYF TGTGCCACCCGCGACCCTAGCGGGATCTCTGATACGCAGTATTTT
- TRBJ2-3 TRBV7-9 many CASSRLQQRGDTQYF TGTGCCAGCAGCCGCCTGCAGCAAAGAGGGGATACGCAGTATTTT
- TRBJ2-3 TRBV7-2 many CASSSRGSEYTDTQYF TGTGCCAGCAGCTCTCGAGGTAGCGAATACACAGATACGCAGTATTTT
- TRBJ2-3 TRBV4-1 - CASSQELSDTQYF TGCGCCAGCAGCCAAGAGCTCTCAGATACGCAGTATTTT
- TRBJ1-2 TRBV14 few CASSQFRQGGTSYGYTF TGTGCCAGCAGCCAATTTCGTCAAGGCGGGACCTCCTATGGCTACACCTTC
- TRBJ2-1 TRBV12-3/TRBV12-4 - CASGDRYRASNEQFF TGTGCCAGCGGAGACCGGTACAGGGCCTCAAATGAGCAGTTCTTC
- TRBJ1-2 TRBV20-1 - CSARDPVDYGYTF TGCAGTGCTAGAGACCCGGTTGACTATGGCTACACCTTC
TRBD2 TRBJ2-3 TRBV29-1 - CSGVRGLTDTQYF TGCAGCGGCGTTCGGGGACTAACAGATACGCAGTATTTT
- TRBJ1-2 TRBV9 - CASSVGGGSNGYTF TGTGCCAGCAGCGTAGGTGGGGGGAGTAACGGCTACACCTTC
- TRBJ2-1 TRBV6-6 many CASSSPSTRNNEQFF TGTGCCAGCAGTTCCCCATCGACACGGAACAATGAGCAGTTCTTC
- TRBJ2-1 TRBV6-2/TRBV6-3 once CASSDRLTYNEQFF TGTGCCAGCAGTGACAGGCTTACTTACAATGAGCAGTTCTTC
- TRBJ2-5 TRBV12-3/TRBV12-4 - CASSWVPWVMETQYF TGTGCCAGCAGTTGGGTCCCGTGGGTGATGGAGACCCAGTACTTC
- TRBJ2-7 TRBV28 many CASSQGPGSSYEQYF TGTGCCAGCAGCCAAGGGCCAGGGTCCTCCTACGAGCAGTACTTC
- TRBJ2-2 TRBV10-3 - CAGGQCNTGELFF TGTGCCGGAGGGCAGTGCAACACCGGGGAGCTGTTTTTT
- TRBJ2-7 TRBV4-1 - CASSHEAGASLQEQYF TGCGCCAGCAGCCACGAGGCGGGGGCCTCCCTTCAGGAGCAGTACTTC
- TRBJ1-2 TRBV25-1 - CASSDQAARGYTF TGTGCCAGCAGTGATCAGGCTGCACGCGGCTACACCTTC
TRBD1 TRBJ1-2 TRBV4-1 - CASGKTGGEGYTF TGCGCCAGCGGAAAAACAGGGGGCGAGGGCTACACCTTC
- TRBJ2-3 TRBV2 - CASGQPNTQYF TGTGCCAGTGGACAACCAAATACGCAGTATTTT
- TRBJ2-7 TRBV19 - CASSIAGTSYEQYF TGTGCCAGTAGTATAGCCGGGACCTCCTACGAGCAGTACTTC
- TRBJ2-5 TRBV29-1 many CSVGGSHQETQYF TGCAGCGTGGGGGGTTCCCACCAAGAGACCCAGTACTTC